This T cell receptor beta chain is from a study of type 1 regulatory T cells. Across the study: An in vitro protocol generated T-allo10, a Tr1-enriched, alloantigen-specific CD4 T cell product.

TCRdb recomputed calls from the reads with MiXCR, one row per CDR3 protein. The top ten clones hold 2% to 2.5% of a sample with 80,000 to 100,000 distinct CDR3 sequences, around a third of them seen once. This clonotype came up once. The CDR3 has 13 amino acids. Between the trimmed V and J ends, which lost 7 bases and 4 bases, there was a span of 11 bases. Germline V gene sequence: CDR1 SNHLY, CDR2 FYNNEI. What was sequenced was CD4+ T cells, either the whole sample or a sorted fraction (not recorded which). V gene TRBV2 combines with J gene TRBJ1-3; no firm D call. The clonotype comes from a human donor in good health. CDR3 in DNA: TGTGCCAGCACCATCGACTTCGGAAACACCATATATTTT. This encodes CASTIDFGNTIYF.